This T cell receptor (beta chain) was observed in a study of regulatory T cells in long-lasting Graves disease. Sample time point: newly diagnosed GD, antithyroid drugs for less than 3 months. Preparation of the TCR library used RNA extracted from PBMCs. HTBI primers from iRepertoire and Arm-PCR of CDR3 regions yielded the TCR beta libraries. TCRdb used MiXCR to reprocess the multiplex PCR reads, holding one entry per CDR3 protein. In the table there are approximately 490,000 distinct CDR3 sequences, 16% of which are singletons. Germline values: CDR1 DFQATT, CDR2 SNEGSKA (reference sequence). The CDR3 totals 17 residues. The same specimen was also included in a second study, on T cells in Graves' hyperthyroidism and ophthalmopathy.

The chain couples TRBV20-1 to TRBJ2-1, with TRBD2 matching 9 bases. The DNA matches TRBJ2-5 better at its end, which makes the J call doubtful. The clonotype originates from a man aged 35 to 55 with Graves disease. The sequencing used peripheral blood mononuclear cells (PBMCs), collected at new diagnosis, from a patient treated with antithyroid drugs. CDR3 bases: TGCAGTGCTAGAAGCGGGCTAGCGGGACCCTACCAAGAGACCCAGTACTTC. Translation gives CSARSGLAGPYQETQYF.